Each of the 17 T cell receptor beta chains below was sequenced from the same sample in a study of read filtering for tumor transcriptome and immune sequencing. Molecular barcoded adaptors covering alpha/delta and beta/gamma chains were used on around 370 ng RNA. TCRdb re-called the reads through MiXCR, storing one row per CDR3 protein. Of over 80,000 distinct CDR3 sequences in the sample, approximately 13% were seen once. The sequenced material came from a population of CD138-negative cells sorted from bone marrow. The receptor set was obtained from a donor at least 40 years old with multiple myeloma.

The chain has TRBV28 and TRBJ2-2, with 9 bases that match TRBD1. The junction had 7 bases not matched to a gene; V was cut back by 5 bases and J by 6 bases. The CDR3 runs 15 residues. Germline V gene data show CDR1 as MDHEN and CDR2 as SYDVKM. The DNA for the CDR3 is TGTGCCAGCAGTCAAAGGGACAGGGATTCCGGGGAGCTGTTTTTT. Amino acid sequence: CASSQRDRDSGELFF.

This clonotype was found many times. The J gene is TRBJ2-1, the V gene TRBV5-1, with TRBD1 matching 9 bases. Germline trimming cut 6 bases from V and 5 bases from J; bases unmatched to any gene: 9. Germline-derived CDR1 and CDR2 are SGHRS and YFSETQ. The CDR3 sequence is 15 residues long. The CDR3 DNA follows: TGCGCCAGCATTCCGGGACAGGGTACCCACAATGAGCAGTTCTTC. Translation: CASIPGQGTHNEQFF. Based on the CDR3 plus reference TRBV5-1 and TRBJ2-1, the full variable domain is KAGVTQTPRYLIKTRGQQVTLSCSPISGHRSVSWYQQTPGQGLQFLFEYFSETQRNKGNFPGRFSGRQFSNSRSEMNVSTLELGDSALYLCASIPGQGTHNEQFFGPGTRLTVL.

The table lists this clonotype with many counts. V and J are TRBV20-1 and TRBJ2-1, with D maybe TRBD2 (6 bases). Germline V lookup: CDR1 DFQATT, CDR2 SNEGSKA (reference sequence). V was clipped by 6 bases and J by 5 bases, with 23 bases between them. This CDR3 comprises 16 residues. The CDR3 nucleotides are TGCAGTGCCACCCGAGGGCGGGCGGGACGAAACAATGAGCAGTTCTTC. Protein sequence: CSATRGRAGRNNEQFF.

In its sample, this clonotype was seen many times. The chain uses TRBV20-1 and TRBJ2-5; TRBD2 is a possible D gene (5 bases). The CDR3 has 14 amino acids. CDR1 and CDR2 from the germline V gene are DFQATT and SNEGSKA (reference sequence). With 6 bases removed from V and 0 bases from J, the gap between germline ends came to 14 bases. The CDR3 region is CSAEGAEHQETQYF. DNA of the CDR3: TGCAGTGCAGAGGGTGCCGAGCACCAAGAGACCCAGTACTTC.

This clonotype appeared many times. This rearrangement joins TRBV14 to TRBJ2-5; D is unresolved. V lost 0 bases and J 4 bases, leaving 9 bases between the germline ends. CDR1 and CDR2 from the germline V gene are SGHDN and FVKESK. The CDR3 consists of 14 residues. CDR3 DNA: TGTGCCAGCAGCCAAGATCGATGGCGAGAGACCCAGTACTTC. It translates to CASSQDRWRETQYF.

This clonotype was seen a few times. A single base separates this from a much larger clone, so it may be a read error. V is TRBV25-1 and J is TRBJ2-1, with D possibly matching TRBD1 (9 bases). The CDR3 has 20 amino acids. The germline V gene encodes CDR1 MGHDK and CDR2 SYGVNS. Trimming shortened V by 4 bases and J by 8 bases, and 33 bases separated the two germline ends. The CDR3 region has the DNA TGTGCCAGCAGTGCACTCCGGGACAGGGTTTCCGCGGGAGGAAACGATGAGCAGTTCTTC. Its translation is CASSALRDRVSAGGNDEQFF. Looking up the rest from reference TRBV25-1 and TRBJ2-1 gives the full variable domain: EADIYQTPRYLVIGTGKKITLECSQTMGHDKMYWYQQDPGMELHLIHYSYGVNSTEKGDLSSESTVSRIRTEHFPLTLESARPSHTSQYLCASSALRDRVSAGGNDEQFFGPGTRLTVL.

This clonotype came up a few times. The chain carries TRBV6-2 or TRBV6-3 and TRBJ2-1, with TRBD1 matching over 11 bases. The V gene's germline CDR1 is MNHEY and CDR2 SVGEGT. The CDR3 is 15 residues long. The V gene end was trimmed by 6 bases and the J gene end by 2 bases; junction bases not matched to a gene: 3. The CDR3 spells CASSMGQGAYNEQFF. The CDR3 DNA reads TGTGCCAGCAGCATGGGACAGGGGGCCTACAATGAGCAGTTCTTC.

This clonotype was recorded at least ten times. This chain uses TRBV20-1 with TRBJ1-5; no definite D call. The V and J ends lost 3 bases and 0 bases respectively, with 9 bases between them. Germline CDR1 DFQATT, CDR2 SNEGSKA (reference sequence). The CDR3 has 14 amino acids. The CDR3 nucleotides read TGCAGTGCTAGTGGACGAAATAGCAATCAGCCCCAGCATTTT. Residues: CSASGRNSNQPQHF.

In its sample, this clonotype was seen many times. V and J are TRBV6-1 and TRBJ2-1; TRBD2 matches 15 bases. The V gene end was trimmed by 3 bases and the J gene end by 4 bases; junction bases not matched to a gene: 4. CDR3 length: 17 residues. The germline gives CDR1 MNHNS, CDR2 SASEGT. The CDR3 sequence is CASSDGTSGRSYNEQFF. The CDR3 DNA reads TGTGCCAGCAGTGATGGGACTAGCGGGAGGTCTTACAATGAGCAGTTCTTC.

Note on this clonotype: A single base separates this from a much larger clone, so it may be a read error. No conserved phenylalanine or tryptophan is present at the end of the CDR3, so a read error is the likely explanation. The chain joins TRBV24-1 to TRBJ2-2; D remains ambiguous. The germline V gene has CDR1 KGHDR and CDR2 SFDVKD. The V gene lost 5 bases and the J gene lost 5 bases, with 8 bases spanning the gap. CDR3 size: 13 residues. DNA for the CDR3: TGTGCCACCAGTGCTCCAATTACCGGGGAGCTGTTTCTT. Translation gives CATSAPITGELFL.

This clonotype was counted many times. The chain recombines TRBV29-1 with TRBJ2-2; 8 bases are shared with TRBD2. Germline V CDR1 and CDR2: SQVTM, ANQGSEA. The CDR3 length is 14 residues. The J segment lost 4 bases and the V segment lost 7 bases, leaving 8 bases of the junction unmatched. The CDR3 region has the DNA TGCAGCGCAACCGGGACTAGACGCACCGGGGAGCTGTTTTTT. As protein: CSATGTRRTGELFF.

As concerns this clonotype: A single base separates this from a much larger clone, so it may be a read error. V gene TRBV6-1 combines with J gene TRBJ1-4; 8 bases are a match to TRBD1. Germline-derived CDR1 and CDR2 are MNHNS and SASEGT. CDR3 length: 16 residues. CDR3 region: CANSRVQGVANEKLFF. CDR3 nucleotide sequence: TGTGCCAACAGTCGAGTACAGGGGGTGGCTAATGAAAAACTGTTTTTT.

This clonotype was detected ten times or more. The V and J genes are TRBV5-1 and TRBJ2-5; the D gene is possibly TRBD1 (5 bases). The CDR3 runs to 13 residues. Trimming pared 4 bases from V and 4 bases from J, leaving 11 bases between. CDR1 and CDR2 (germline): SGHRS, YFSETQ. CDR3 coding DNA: TGCGCCAGCAGCATTCAGGGTATAGAGACCCAGTACTTC. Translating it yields CASSIQGIETQYF.

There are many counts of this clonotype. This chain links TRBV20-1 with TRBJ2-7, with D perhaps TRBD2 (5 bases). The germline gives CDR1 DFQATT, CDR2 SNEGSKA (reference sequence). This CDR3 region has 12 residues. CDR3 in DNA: TGCAGGGTGGGGAGCGGAGACTACGAGCAGTACTTC. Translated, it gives CRVGSGDYEQYF.

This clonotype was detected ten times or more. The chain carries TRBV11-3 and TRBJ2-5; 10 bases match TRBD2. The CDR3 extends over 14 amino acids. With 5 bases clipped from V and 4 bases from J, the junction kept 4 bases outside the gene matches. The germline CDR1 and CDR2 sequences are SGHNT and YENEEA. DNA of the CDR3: TGTGCCAGCAGCCCGAGCGGGAGGGTAGAGACCCAGTACTTC. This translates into CASSPSGRVETQYF.

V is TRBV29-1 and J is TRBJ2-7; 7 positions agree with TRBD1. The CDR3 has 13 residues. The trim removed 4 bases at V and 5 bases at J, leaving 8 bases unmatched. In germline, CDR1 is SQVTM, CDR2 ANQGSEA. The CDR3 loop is CSVGPGTVNEQYF. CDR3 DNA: TGCAGCGTTGGGCCCGGGACAGTCAACGAGCAGTACTTC.

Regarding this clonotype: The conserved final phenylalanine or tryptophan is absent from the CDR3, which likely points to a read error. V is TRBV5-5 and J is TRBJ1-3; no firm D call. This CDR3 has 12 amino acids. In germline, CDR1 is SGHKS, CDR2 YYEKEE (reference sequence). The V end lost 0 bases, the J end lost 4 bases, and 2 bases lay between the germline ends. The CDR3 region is CASSLVGNTIYV. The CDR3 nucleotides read TGTGCCAGCAGCTTGGTCGGAAACACCATATATGTT.